The 17 T cell receptor beta chains presented below share a single source sample, sequenced in a study of beta chain features in type 1 diabetes. Since all of the isolated RNA was reverse transcribed, expressed TCRB transcripts were what got sequenced. Assay used: immunoSEQ multiplex PCR; TCRdb lists only in-frame clones, some missing. This table holds around 160,000 clones, under 60% found once. Sequenced sample: Tregs from blood. These receptor sequences come from a man aged 18 to 29 in good health.

This clone has just a few counts. The rearrangement joins TRBV7-9 to TRBJ2-5; 7 nucleotides align to TRBD1. This CDR3 region has 15 residues. Germline assignment: CDR1 SEHNR and CDR2 FQNEAQ (reference sequence). After removal of 7 bases from V and 5 bases from J, the junction contained 13 bases not matched to a gene. CDR3 in amino acids: CASIRGRGTFETQYF. In DNA, the CDR3 is TGTGCCAGCATCCGGGGCAGGGGGACGTTTGAGACCCAGTACTTC. The full variable domain, its missing parts supplied by reference TRBV7-9 and TRBJ2-5, is DTGVSQNPRHKITKRGQNVTFRCDPISEHNRLYWYRQTLGQGPEFLTYFQNEAQLEKSRLLSDRFSAERPKGSFSTLEIQRTEQGDSAMYLCASIRGRGTFETQYFGPGTRLLVL.

This sequence joins TRBV2 and TRBJ2-1; D possibly corresponds to TRBD1 (5 bases). The CDR3 is 11 residues long. Germline values: CDR1 SNHLY, CDR2 FYNNEI. V lost 4 bases and J 7 bases, leaving 5 bases between the germline ends. Here the CDR3 DNA reads TGTGCCAGCAGTGCAGGGAATGAGCAGTTCTTC. Translation gives CASSAGNEQFF.

This clone was detected a few times. The V and J genes are TRBV5-1 and TRBJ2-5; 8 bases line up with TRBD1. Judging by the DNA end, TRBJ2-7 fits better; the J call may be wrong. CDR3 size: 14 residues. CDR1 and CDR2 from the germline V gene are SGHRS and YFSETQ. The CDR3 DNA reads TGCGCCAGCAGCTCAAGGACAGGGACCTACGAGCAGTACTTC. Translating it yields CASSSRTGTYEQYF.

The table lists this clone with a few counts. The genes are TRBV9 and TRBJ2-2, with D possibly TRBD1 on 5 matching bases. V dropped 0 bases and J dropped 4 bases, with 13 bases sitting between them. Germline V gene data show CDR1 as SGDLS and CDR2 as YYNGEE. The CDR3 is made up of 16 amino acids. The DNA for the CDR3 is TGTGCCAGCAGCGTAGGTAGGCCAGGGATCACCGGGGAGCTGTTTTTT. It yields the protein CASSVGRPGITGELFF. Looking up the rest from reference TRBV9 and TRBJ2-2 gives the full variable domain: DSGVTQTPKHLITATGQRVTLRCSPRSGDLSVYWYQQSLDQGLQFLIQYYNGEERAKGNILERFSAQQFPDLHSELNLSSLELGDSALYFCASSVGRPGITGELFFGEGSRLTVL.

This clone has only a few counts. The gene calls are TRBV7-2 and TRBJ2-2; TRBD2 matches 13 bases. There are 16 residues in the CDR3. CDR1 and CDR2 from the germline V gene are SGHTA and FQGNSA. The trim removed 4 bases at V and 3 bases at J, leaving 2 bases unmatched. CDR3 DNA: TGTGCCAGCAGCTGGACTAGCGGGAGCGACACCGGGGAGCTGTTTTTT. Its protein product is CASSWTSGSDTGELFF.

This chain joins TRBV27 and TRBJ1-3, with a weak D call TRBD1 (5 bases). Germline V gene sequence: CDR1 MNHEY, CDR2 SMNVEV (reference sequence). Trimming took off 2 bases at V and 2 bases at J, with 13 bases between the two ends. The CDR3 totals 16 residues. The CDR3 coding sequence is TGTGCCAGCAGTTTAATGGGCAGGGAACCTGGAAACACCATATATTTT. Translated: CASSLMGREPGNTIYF.

This clone was counted a few times. V and J are TRBV6-1 and TRBJ2-5; 8 positions match TRBD1. CDR3 length equals 15 residues. Germline CDR1 and CDR2: MNHNS and SASEGT. J gave up 1 base and V 6 bases, and 7 bases lay outside the gene matches. CDR3 sequence: CASRGTGGLQETQYF. CDR3 nucleotides: TGTGCCAGCAGGGGGACAGGCGGGCTCCAAGAGACCCAGTACTTC.

This chain uses TRBV7-8 with TRBJ2-7; no clear D gene. This CDR3 is built from 11 residues. The V and J ends lost 5 bases and 2 bases respectively, with 4 bases between them. Germline loops: CDR1 SGHVS, CDR2 FQNEAQ. The CDR3 reads CASSQAYEQYF. The CDR3 DNA follows: TGTGCCAGCAGCCAGGCCTACGAGCAGTACTTC.

The sample holds a few counts of this clone. The chain has TRBV28 and TRBJ1-5; tentative D call: TRBD1 (5 bases). V was cut by 2 bases and J by 0 bases, with 11 bases left in between. This CDR3 is 16 amino acids long. In germline, CDR1 is MDHEN, CDR2 SYDVKM. The CDR3 nucleotides read TGTGCCAGCAGTTTACCCGGACACTTTAGCAATCAGCCCCAGCATTTT. Amino acid sequence: CASSLPGHFSNQPQHF.

V usage is TRBV7-2 and J usage is TRBJ1-4; D gene unclear. Germline-derived CDR1 and CDR2 are SGHTA and FQGNSA. Trimming pared 2 bases from V and 5 bases from J, leaving 6 bases between. The CDR3 covers 13 residues. The CDR3 spells CASSLQVNEKLFF. The CDR3 DNA reads as TGTGCCAGCAGCTTACAGGTGAATGAAAAACTGTTTTTT.

V is TRBV23-1 and J is TRBJ2-5, with a tentative D call TRBD2 (6 bases). TRBV23-1 is labeled an ORF, and its function is uncertain. The CDR3 covers 12 residues. Deletions cut 9 bases from V and 4 bases from J, with 12 bases between. The CDR3 here is CARPGRVETQYF. The DNA of the CDR3 is TGCGCCAGGCCCGGGAGAGTAGAGACCCAGTACTTC.

The chain couples TRBV6-6 to TRBJ2-1; TRBD1 matches 7 bases. V dropped 6 bases and J dropped 9; count of bases not matched to a gene: 14. CDR1 is MNHNY, CDR2 SVGAGI, per germline (reference sequence). This CDR3 comprises 15 residues. CDR3 amino acids: CASRPAGGIGLEQFF. CDR3 coding DNA: TGTGCCAGCAGGCCTGCAGGGGGAATCGGACTTGAGCAGTTCTTC.

V and J are TRBV9 and TRBJ2-3, with 9 bases lining up with TRBD2. Trimming removed 3 bases from V and 0 bases from J; junction bases left unmatched: 8. Germline CDR1 and CDR2: SGDLS and YYNGEE. The CDR3 contains 17 residues. This CDR3 is CASSAHLTSGSTDTQYF. The CDR3, as DNA: TGTGCCAGCAGCGCTCACCTGACTAGCGGTAGCACAGATACGCAGTATTTT.

This clone occurred once. This sequence joins TRBV29-1 and TRBJ1-2, with D uncertain. V lost 4 bases to trimming and J lost 1 base, with 7 bases between them. CDR3 length: 12 residues. Per germline, CDR1 SQVTM and CDR2 ANQGSEA. The CDR3 is CSVVFLNYGYTF. The DNA of the CDR3 is TGCAGCGTTGTTTTCCTTAACTATGGCTACACCTTC.

This clone was counted only a few times. The chain combines TRBV29-1 with TRBJ2-4; 11 nucleotides match TRBD1. J was trimmed by 15 bases and V by 7 bases; bases with no gene match: 14. The CDR3 has 13 amino acids. The germline V gene has CDR1 SQVTM and CDR2 ANQGSEA. The CDR3 region has the DNA TGCAGCGCCGCCATGGACAGGGGGCTTTCAACGTACTTC. This sequence encodes CSAAMDRGLSTYF.

This rearrangement joins TRBV11-1 to TRBJ2-7; a weak D match, TRBD1 (6 bases). Trimming shortened V by 3 bases and J by 1 base, and 13 bases separated the two germline ends. CDR1 is SGHAT, CDR2 FQDESV, per germline (reference sequence). The CDR3 has 15 amino acids. CDR3 amino acids: CASSFRRGYSYEQYF. The CDR3, as DNA: TGTGCCAGCAGCTTCCGCAGGGGATATTCCTACGAGCAGTACTTC.

This clone has a handful of counts. This chain links TRBV7-3 with TRBJ2-2, with 9 bases identical to TRBD2. V was pared by 6 bases and J by 6 bases, with 5 bases of the junction left unmatched. Germline values: CDR1 SGHTA, CDR2 FQGTGA. The CDR3 runs 14 residues. The CDR3, as DNA: TGTGCCAGCAGGCGGGAGGGCCTGGCCGGGGAGCTGTTTTTT. Translated, it gives CASRREGLAGELFF. Supplemented by reference TRBV7-3 and TRBJ2-2, the full variable domain reads GAGVSQTPSNKVTEKGKYVELRCDPISGHTALYWYRQSLGQGPEFLIYFQGTGAADDSGLPNDRFFAVRPEGSVSTLKIQRTERGDSAVYLCASRREGLAGELFFGEGSRLTVL.